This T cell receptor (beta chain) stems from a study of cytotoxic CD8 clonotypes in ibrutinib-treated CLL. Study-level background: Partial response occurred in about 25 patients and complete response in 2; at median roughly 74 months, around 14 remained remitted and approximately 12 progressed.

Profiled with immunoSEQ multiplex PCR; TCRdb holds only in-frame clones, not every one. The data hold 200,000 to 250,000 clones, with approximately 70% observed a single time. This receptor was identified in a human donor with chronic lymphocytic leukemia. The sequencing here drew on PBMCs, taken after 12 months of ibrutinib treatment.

CDR3 sequence (DNA): TGTGCCAGCAGTCCTGGATTAACGCCCTATAATTCACCCCTCCACTTT. As protein: CASSPGLTPYNSPLHF. V usage is TRBV6-6 and J usage is TRBJ1-6; D call uncertain. The germline V gene has CDR1 MNHNY and CDR2 SVGAGI (reference sequence). Trimming took off 5 bases at V and 2 bases at J, with 13 bases between the two ends. The length of the CDR3 is 16 residues.